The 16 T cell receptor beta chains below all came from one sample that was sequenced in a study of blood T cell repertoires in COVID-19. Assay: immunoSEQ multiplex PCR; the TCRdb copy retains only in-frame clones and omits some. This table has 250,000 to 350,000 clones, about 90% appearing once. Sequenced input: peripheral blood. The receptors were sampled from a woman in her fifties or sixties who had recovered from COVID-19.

The CDR3 bases are TGTGCCACCAGCAGAGACGGCCTCCCGGGAACTGAAGCTTTCTTT. Residues: CATSRDGLPGTEAFF. The V gene is TRBV15, the J gene TRBJ1-1; D is ambiguous. The CDR3 loop spans 15 amino acids. Trimming left V 0 bases short and J 5 bases short, with 13 bases between. CDR1 and CDR2 from the germline V gene are LNHNV and YYDKDF (reference sequence).

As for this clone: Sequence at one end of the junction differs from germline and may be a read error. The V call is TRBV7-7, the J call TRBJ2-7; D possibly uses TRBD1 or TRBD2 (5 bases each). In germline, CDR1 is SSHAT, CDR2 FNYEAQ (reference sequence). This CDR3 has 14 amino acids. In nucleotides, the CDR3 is TGTGCTAGCAGCTTAGCGTTAGGGGCGTACGAGCAGTACTTC. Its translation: CASSLALGAYEQYF. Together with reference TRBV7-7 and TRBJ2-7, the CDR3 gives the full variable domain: GAGVSQSPRYKVTKRGQDVTLRCDPISSHATLYWYQQALGQGPEFLTYFNYEAQPDKSGLPSDRFSAERPEGSISTLTIQRTEQRDSAMYRCASSLALGAYEQYFGPGTRLTVT.

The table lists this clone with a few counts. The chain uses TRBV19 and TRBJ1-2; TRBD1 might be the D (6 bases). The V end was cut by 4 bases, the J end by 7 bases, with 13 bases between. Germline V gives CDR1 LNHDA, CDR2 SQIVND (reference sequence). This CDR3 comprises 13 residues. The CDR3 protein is CASSSTRGAGYTF. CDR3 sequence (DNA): TGTGCCAGTAGTAGCACCCGGGGGGCTGGCTACACCTTC.

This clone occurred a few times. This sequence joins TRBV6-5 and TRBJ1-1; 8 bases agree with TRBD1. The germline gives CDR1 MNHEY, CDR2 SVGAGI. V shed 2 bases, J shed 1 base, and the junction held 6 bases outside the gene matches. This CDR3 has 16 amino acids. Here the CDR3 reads CASSYGRGTGNTEAFF. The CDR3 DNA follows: TGTGCCAGCAGTTACGGCCGGGGGACAGGGAACACTGAAGCTTTCTTT.

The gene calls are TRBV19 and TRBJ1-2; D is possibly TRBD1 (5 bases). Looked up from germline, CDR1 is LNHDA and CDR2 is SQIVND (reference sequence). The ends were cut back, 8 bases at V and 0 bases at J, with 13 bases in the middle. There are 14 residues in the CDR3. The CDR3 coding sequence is TGTGCCAGTTATGACAGCTTTTCTAACTATGGCTACACCTTC. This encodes CASYDSFSNYGYTF.

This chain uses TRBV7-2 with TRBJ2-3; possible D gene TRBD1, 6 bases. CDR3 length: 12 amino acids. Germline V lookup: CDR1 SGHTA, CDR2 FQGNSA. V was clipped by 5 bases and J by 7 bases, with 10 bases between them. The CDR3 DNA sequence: TGTGCCAGCAGCCCCACAGGGAATACGCAGTATTTT. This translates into CASSPTGNTQYF.

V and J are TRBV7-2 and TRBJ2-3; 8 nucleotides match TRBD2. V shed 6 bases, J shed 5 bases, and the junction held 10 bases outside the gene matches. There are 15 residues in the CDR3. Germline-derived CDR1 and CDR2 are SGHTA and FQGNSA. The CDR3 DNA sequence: TGTGCCAGCAGTTCTCCTGCGGGGGGTGGAGATACGCAGTATTTT. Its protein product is CASSSPAGGGDTQYF.

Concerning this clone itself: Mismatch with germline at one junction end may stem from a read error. The CDR3 region has the DNA TGTGCCAGCAGCTTTAGGGACAGCGCTGAATCTTTCTTT. This sequence encodes CASSFRDSAESFF. The chain couples TRBV5-4 to TRBJ1-1, with TRBD1 matching over 7 bases. Germline assignment: CDR1 SGHNT and CDR2 YYREEE (reference sequence). CDR3 length: 13 amino acids.

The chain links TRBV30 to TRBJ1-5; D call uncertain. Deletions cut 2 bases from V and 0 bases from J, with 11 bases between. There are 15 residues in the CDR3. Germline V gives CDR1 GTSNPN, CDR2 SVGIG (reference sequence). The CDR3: CAWSRGGHSNQPQHF. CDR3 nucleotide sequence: TGTGCCTGGAGTCGTGGAGGGCATAGCAATCAGCCCCAGCATTTT.

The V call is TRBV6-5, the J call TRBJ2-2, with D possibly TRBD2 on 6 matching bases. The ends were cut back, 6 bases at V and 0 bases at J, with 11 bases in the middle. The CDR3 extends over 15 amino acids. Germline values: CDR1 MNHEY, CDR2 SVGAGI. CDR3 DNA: TGTGCCAGCAGCCGGGACTCACCGAACACCGGGGAGCTGTTTTTT. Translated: CASSRDSPNTGELFF.

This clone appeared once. The CDR3 DNA sequence: TGCGCCAGCAGCTTGACAGGGGTTCGTCATAATTCACCCCTCCACTTT. It yields the protein CASSLTGVRHNSPLHF. The chain couples TRBV5-1 to TRBJ1-6, with 7 bases identical to TRBD1. Germline loops: CDR1 SGHRS, CDR2 YFSETQ. V lost 1 base to trimming and J lost 5 bases; unmatched junction nucleotides: 6. The CDR3 sequence is 16 residues long.

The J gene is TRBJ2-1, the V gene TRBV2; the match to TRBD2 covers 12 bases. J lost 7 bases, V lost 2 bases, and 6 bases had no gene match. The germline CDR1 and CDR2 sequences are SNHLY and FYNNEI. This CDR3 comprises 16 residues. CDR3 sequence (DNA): TGTGCCAGCAGTGAACTAGGACTAGCGGGAAAGAATGAGCAGTTCTTC. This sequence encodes CASSELGLAGKNEQFF. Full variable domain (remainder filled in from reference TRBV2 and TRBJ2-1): EPEVTQTPSHQVTQMGQEVILRCVPISNHLYFYWYRQILGQKVEFLVSFYNNEISEKSEIFDDQFSVERPDGSNFTLKIRSTKLEDSAMYFCASSELGLAGKNEQFFGPGTRLTVL.

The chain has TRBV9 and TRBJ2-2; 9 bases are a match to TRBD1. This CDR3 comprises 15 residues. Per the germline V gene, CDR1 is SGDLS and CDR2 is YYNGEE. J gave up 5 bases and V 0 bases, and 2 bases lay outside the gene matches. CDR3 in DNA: TGTGCCAGCAGCGTAGAGGGACAGGGTACCGGGGAGCTGTTTTTT. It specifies CASSVEGQGTGELFF. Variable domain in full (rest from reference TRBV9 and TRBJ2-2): DSGVTQTPKHLITATGQRVTLRCSPRSGDLSVYWYQQSLDQGLQFLIQYYNGEERAKGNILERFSAQQFPDLHSELNLSSLELGDSALYFCASSVEGQGTGELFFGEGSRLTVL.

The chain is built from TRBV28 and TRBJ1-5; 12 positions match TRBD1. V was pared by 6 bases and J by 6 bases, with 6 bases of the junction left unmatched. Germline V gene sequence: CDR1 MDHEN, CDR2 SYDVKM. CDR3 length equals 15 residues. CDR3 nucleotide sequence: TGTGCCAGCAGCCGTGGGACAGGGGGCGGTCAGCCCCAGCATTTT. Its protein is CASSRGTGGGQPQHF.

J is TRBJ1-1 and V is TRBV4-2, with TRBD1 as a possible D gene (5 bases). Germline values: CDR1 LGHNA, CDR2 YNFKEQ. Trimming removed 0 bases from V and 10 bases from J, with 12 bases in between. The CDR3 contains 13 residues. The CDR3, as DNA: TGTGCCAGCAGCCAAGACTTGGCCGGGGGAGCTTTCTTT. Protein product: CASSQDLAGGAFF.

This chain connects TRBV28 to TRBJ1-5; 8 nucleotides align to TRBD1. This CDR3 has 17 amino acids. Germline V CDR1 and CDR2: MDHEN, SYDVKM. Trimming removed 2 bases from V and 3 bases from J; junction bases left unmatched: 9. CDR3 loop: CASSLPPGQGANQPQHF. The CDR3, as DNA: TGTGCCAGCAGTTTACCCCCCGGACAGGGTGCCAATCAGCCCCAGCATTTT.